Listed below are T cell receptor beta chains from one sample, sequenced in a study of CD8 T cells in Susac syndrome. TCRdb processed the immunoSEQ multiplex PCR reads anew with MiXCR; each CDR3 protein has one entry. Here the sample spans almost 450,000 distinct CDR3 sequences, roughly 85% being singletons. Sample: CD8+ T cells from PBMCs. Receptors were obtained from a human donor with multiple sclerosis. The CDR3 runs from the conserved cysteine through the conserved F or W. The D gene is left open where the match is weak. Rows give clone size only sometimes, using once, few, many, or a class for an expanded clone.

V	J	size	D	CDR3	DNA
TRBV7-9	TRBJ1-1	NA	NA	CASSPEKTNTEAFF	TGTGCCAGCAGCCCGGAAAAGACAAACACTGAAGCTTTCTTT
TRBV27	TRBJ2-1	NA	TRBD1	CASSPGQNNEQFF	TGTGCCAGCAGTCCGGGACAGAACAATGAGCAGTTCTTC
TRBV27	TRBJ2-2	NA	NA	CASSRGGTGELFF	TGTGCCAGCAGTAGGGGAGGTACCGGGGAGCTGTTTTTT
TRBV27	TRBJ2-1	NA	NA	CASNLGGNNEQFF	TGTGCCAGCAATCTAGGGGGGAACAATGAGCAGTTCTTC
TRBV30	TRBJ1-6	NA	NA	CAWREATGLNSPLHF	TGTGCCTGGAGGGAGGCAACAGGTCTTAATTCACCCCTCCACTTT
TRBV6-1	TRBJ1-1	NA	NA	CASSEGHSAIFEAFF	TGTGCCAGCAGTGAAGGTCACAGCGCAATATTTGAAGCTTTCTTT
TRBV4-1	TRBJ1-2	NA	NA	CASSQEYRGTSFYTF	TGCGCCAGCAGCCAAGAGTACCGTGGGACGTCGTTCTACACCTTC
TRBV30	TRBJ1-2	few	NA	CAWIRPGRDYGYTF	TGTGCCTGGATTCGGCCGGGGCGTGACTATGGCTACACCTTC
TRBV2	TRBJ2-5	NA	TRBD1	CASSEWSQGVQETQYF	TGTGCCAGCAGTGAATGGAGTCAGGGGGTTCAAGAGACCCAGTACTTC
TRBV25-1	TRBJ2-1	NA	TRBD2	CASSESASGKSYNEQFF	TGTGCCAGCAGTGAATCCGCTAGCGGGAAGTCCTACAATGAGCAGTTCTTC
TRBV19	TRBJ2-6	NA	NA	CASRYDGYSGANVLTF	TGTGCCAGCAGATACGACGGCTACTCTGGGGCCAACGTCCTGACTTTC
TRBV29-1	TRBJ1-1	NA	TRBD1	CSAEDRENTEAFF	TGCAGCGCGGAGGACAGGGAGAACACTGAAGCTTTCTTT
TRBV27	TRBJ2-1	NA	NA	CASSLIASHEQFF	TGTGCCAGCAGTTTAATAGCTTCCCATGAGCAGTTCTTC
TRBV30	TRBJ2-1	NA	NA	CAWSVTGHDEQFF	TGTGCCTGGAGTGTAACAGGACACGATGAGCAGTTCTTC
TRBV6-5	TRBJ2-1	NA	TRBD2	CASSYLSGGSGEQFF	TGTGCCAGCAGTTACCTTAGCGGGGGGTCGGGTGAGCAGTTCTTC
TRBV6-1	TRBJ1-1	NA	NA	CASTEAEGVDTEAFF	TGTGCCAGCACCGAAGCAGAGGGGGTGGACACTGAAGCTTTCTTT
TRBV7-9	TRBJ2-3	NA	TRBD2	CASSEAGEDTQYF	TGTGCCAGCAGCGAAGCGGGAGAGGATACGCAGTATTTT
TRBV5-4	TRBJ1-2	once	TRBD1	CASSPGTELDYGYTF	TGTGCCAGCAGCCCCGGGACAGAACTTGACTATGGCTACACCTTC